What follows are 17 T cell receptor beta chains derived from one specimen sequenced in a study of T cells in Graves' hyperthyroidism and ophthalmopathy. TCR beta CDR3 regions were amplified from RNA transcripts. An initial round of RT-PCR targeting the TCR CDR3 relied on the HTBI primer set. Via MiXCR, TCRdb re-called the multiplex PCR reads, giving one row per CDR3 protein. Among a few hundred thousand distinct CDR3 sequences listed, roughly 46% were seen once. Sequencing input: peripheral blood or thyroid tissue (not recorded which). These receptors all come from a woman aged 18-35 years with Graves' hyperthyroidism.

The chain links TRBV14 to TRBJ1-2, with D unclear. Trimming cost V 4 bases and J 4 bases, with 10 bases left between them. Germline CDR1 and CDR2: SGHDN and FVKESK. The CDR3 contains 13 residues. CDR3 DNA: TGTGCCAGCAGCCCCGACACCATCTATGGCTACACCTTC. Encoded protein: CASSPDTIYGYTF.

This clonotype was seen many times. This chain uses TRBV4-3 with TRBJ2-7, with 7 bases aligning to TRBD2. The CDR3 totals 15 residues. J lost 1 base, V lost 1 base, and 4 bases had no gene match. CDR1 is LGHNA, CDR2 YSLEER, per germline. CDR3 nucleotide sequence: TGCGCCAGCAGCCAAGCGGGAGGTCCATCCTACGAGCAGTACTTC. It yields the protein CASSQAGGPSYEQYF.

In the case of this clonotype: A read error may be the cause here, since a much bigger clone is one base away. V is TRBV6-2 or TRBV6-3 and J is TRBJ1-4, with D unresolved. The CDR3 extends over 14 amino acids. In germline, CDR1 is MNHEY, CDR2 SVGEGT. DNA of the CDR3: TGTGCCGGCAGTTCCGGGAGCTGGGGTGAAAAACTGTTTTTT. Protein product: CAGSSGSWGEKLFF.

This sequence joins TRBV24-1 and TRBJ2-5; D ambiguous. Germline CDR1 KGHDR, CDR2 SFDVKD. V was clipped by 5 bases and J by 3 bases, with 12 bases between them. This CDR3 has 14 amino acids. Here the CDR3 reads CATSVRAPEETQYF. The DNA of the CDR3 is TGTGCCACCAGTGTCCGGGCTCCAGAAGAGACCCAGTACTTC.

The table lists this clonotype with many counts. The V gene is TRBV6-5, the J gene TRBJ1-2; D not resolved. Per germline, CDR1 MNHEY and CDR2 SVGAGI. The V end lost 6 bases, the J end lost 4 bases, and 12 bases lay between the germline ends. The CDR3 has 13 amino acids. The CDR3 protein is CASSPAGLYGYTF. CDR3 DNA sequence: TGTGCCAGCAGCCCCGCTGGTCTCTATGGCTACACCTTC.

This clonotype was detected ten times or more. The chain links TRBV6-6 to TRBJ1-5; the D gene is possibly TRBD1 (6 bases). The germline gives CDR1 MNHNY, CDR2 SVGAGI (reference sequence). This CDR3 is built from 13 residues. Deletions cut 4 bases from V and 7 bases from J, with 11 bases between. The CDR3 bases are TGTGCCAGCAGTTCACAGGGTCAGCAGCCCCAGCATTTT. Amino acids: CASSSQGQQPQHF.

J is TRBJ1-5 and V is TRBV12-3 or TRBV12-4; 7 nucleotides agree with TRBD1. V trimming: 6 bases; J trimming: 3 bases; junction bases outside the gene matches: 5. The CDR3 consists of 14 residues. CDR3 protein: CASRMTGFNQPQHF. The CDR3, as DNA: TGTGCCAGCAGGATGACAGGGTTCAATCAGCCCCAGCATTTT.

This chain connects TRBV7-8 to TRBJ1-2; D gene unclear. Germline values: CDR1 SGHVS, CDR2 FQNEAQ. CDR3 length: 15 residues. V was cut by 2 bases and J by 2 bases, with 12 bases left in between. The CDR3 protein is CASSLRVAANYGYTF. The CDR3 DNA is TGTGCCAGCAGCTTAAGAGTAGCGGCCAACTATGGCTACACCTTC.

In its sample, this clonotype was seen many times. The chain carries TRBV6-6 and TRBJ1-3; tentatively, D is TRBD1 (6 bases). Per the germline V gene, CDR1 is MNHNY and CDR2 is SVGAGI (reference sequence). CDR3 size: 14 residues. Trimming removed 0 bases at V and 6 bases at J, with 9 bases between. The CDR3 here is CASSYSTGLNTIYF. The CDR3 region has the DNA TGTGCCAGCAGTTACTCGACAGGATTAAACACCATATATTTT.

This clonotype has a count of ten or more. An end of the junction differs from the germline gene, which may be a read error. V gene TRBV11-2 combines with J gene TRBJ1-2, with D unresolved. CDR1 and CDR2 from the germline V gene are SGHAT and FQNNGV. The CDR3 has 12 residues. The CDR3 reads CASSSLTRDSLF. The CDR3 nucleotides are TGTGCCAGCAGTTCATTAACTCGAGACTCTCTTTTC.

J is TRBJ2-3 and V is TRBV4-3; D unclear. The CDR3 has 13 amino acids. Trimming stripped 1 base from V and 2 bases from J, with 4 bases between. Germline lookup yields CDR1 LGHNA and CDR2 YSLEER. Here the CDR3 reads CASSQGATDTQYF. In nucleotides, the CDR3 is TGCGCCAGCAGCCAAGGGGCCACAGATACGCAGTATTTT.

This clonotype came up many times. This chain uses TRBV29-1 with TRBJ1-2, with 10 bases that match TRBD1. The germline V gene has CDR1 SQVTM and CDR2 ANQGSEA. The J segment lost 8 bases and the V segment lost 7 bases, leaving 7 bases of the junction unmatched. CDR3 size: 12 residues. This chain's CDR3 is CSALDRGLGYTF. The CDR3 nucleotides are TGCAGCGCCTTAGACAGGGGGCTCGGCTACACCTTC.

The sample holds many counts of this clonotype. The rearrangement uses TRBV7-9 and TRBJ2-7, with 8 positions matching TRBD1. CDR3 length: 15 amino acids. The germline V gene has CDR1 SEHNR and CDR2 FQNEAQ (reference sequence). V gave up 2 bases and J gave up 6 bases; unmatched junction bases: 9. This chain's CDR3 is CASSLMTGARSEQYF. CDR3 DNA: TGTGCCAGCAGCTTAATGACAGGGGCCCGAAGCGAGCAGTACTTC.

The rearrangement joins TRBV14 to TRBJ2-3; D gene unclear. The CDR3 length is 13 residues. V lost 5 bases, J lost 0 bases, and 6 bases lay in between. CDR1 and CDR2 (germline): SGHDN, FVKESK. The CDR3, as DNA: TGTGCCAGCAGCAACCGAAGCACAGATACGCAGTATTTT. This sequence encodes CASSNRSTDTQYF.

As DNA, the CDR3 is TGCAGTGCTAGATCCGGGACAGGGACGGCTGAGACCCAGTACTTC. Protein sequence: CSARSGTGTAETQYF. The chain joins TRBV20-1 to TRBJ2-5, with 9 bases that match TRBD1. V was pared by 2 bases and J by 5 bases, with 9 bases of the junction left unmatched. CDR3 size: 15 residues. Looked up from germline, CDR1 is DFQATT and CDR2 is SNEGSKA (reference sequence).

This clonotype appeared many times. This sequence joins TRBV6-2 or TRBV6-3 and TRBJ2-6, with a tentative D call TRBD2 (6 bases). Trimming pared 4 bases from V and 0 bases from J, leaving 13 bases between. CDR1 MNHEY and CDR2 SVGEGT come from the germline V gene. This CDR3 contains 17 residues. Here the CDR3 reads CASSSFGSYSGANVLTF. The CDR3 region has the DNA TGTGCCAGCAGTTCCTTCGGGAGTTACTCTGGGGCCAACGTCCTGACTTTC.

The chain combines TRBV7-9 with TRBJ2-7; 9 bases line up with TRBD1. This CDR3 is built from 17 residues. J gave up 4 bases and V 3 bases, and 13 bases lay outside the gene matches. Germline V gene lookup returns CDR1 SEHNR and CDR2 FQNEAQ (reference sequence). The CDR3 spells CASSLGRQGVAIYEQYF. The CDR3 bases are TGTGCCAGCAGCTTGGGGAGACAGGGGGTAGCGATTTACGAGCAGTACTTC.